This T cell receptor (beta chain) was sequenced for a study of beta chain features in type 1 diabetes. Study-wide context: Cell yields, age and gender were similar between patients and healthy donors.

Study-level findings and limits: With patients and controls alike, PCR might favor shorter templates to an equal degree. Among all four CD4+ subsets, Type 1 diabetes patients had TCRB CDR3s that were moderately but significantly shorter.

Germline V lookup: CDR1 MGHRA, CDR2 YSYEKL. This CDR3 comprises 16 residues. Trimming left V 1 base short and J 0 bases short, with 10 bases between. The investigators reverse transcribed all of the isolated RNA, so they sequenced expressed TCRB transcripts. Average reads for naive, central memory and regulatory T cell samples were about 3.57 million. Using immunoSEQ multiplex PCR, the repertoire was profiled, and TCRdb retains in-frame clones only, with some absent. The data show nearly 700,000 clones, 10% to 15% seen once. As regards this clone: Its antigen is undetermined.

The sequence was obtained from a man between 18 and 29 years old with type 1 diabetes. The sequencing input was naive CD4+ T cells from blood. The J gene is TRBJ1-5, the V gene TRBV4-1; a possible D gene is TRBD1 (6 bases). The CDR3: CASSQVQGNSNQPQHF. The CDR3 DNA reads TGCGCCAGCAGCCAAGTACAGGGCAATAGCAATCAGCCCCAGCATTTT.